Presented here are 24 T cell receptor beta chains from one specimen sequenced in a study of blood T cell repertoires in COVID-19. Measured with immunoSEQ multiplex PCR; TCRdb has only the in-frame clones, and not every one. The sample holds roughly 100,000 clones, roughly 80% seen once. The sequenced sample was peripheral blood. These receptors were taken from a woman older than 75 with active or convalescent COVID-19.

The V gene is TRBV15, the J gene TRBJ1-1; D is unclear. Trimming removed 0 bases at V and 3 bases at J, with 11 bases between. This CDR3 has 15 amino acids. The germline V gene encodes CDR1 LNHNV and CDR2 YYDKDF (reference sequence). The CDR3 loop is CATSRDGWWDTEAFF. CDR3 in DNA: TGTGCCACCAGCAGAGACGGGTGGTGGGACACTGAAGCTTTCTTT. Together with reference TRBV15 and TRBJ1-1, the CDR3 gives the full variable domain: DAMVIQNPRYQVTQFGKPVTLSCSQTLNHNVMYWYQQKSSQAPKLLFHYYDKDFNNEADTPDNFQSRRPNTSFCFLDIRSPGLGDTAMYLCATSRDGWWDTEAFFGQGTRLTVV.

This clone appeared once. V usage is TRBV2 and J usage is TRBJ1-3; D gene ambiguous. The germline V gene has CDR1 SNHLY and CDR2 FYNNEI. Between the trimmed V and J ends, which lost 1 base and 2 bases, there was a span of 6 bases. There are 14 residues in the CDR3. This CDR3 is CASSEDSAGNTIYF. The CDR3 DNA follows: TGTGCCAGCAGTGAAGATTCGGCTGGAAACACCATATATTTT.

This clone was picked up many times. The chain recombines TRBV7-2 with TRBJ1-3, with 8 bases matching TRBD1. CDR3 size: 14 residues. Trimming took 5 bases from V and 8 from J; bases not matched to a gene: 8. Germline V lookup: CDR1 SGHTA, CDR2 FQGNSA. DNA for the CDR3: TGTGCCAGCAGCGACAGGGGCCAATTTGACACCATATATTTT. This codes for CASSDRGQFDTIYF.

This chain connects TRBV19 to TRBJ2-3; 14 bases align to TRBD2. The germline gives CDR1 LNHDA, CDR2 SQIVND (reference sequence). The V gene end was trimmed by 10 bases and the J gene end by 0 bases; junction bases not matched to a gene: 6. This CDR3 is 16 amino acids long. The chain's CDR3 is CATGTSGSSSTDTQYF. CDR3 nucleotide sequence: TGTGCCACCGGGACTAGCGGGAGCTCTAGCACAGATACGCAGTATTTT.

The chain has TRBV4-2 and TRBJ1-2, with D perhaps matching TRBD1 (6 bases). CDR3 length: 16 amino acids. V shed 0 bases and J shed 4 bases, with 15 bases lying between them. The germline gives CDR1 LGHNA, CDR2 YNFKEQ. CDR3 nucleotide sequence: TGTGCCAGCAGCCAAGATAGCACAGGGATAAGCTATGGCTACACCTTC. Encoded protein: CASSQDSTGISYGYTF.

The rearrangement links TRBV30 to TRBJ2-7, with 10 bases matching TRBD1. Per germline, CDR1 GTSNPN and CDR2 SVGIG (reference sequence). The V gene end was trimmed by 3 bases and the J gene end by 0 bases; junction bases not matched to a gene: 2. The CDR3 sequence is 14 residues long. DNA for the CDR3: TGTGCCTGGAGACGGACAGGGGGCTCCTACGAGCAGTACTTC. It specifies CAWRRTGGSYEQYF. Using reference TRBV30 and TRBJ2-7 for the parts outside the CDR3, the full variable domain is SQTIHQWPATLVQPVGSPLSLECTVEGTSNPNLYWYRQAAGRGLQLLFYSVGIGQISSEVPQNLSASRPQDRQFILSSKKLLLSDSGFYLCAWRRTGGSYEQYFGPGTRLTVT.

V gene TRBV5-1 combines with J gene TRBJ2-2; D uncertain. The germline V and J ends were trimmed by 5 bases and 6 bases, with 14 bases remaining between them. Germline V lookup: CDR1 SGHRS, CDR2 YFSETQ. The CDR3 has 14 amino acids. CDR3 DNA sequence: TGCGCCAGCAGACTAAACGGTGGTTCCGGGGAGCTGTTTTTT. Its translation: CASRLNGGSGELFF. The full variable domain, its missing parts supplied by reference TRBV5-1 and TRBJ2-2, is KAGVTQTPRYLIKTRGQQVTLSCSPISGHRSVSWYQQTPGQGLQFLFEYFSETQRNKGNFPGRFSGRQFSNSRSEMNVSTLELGDSALYLCASRLNGGSGELFFGEGSRLTVL.

The J gene is TRBJ2-5, the V gene TRBV3-1 (or the pseudogene TRBV3-2); 8 nucleotides line up with TRBD2. Germline V gene sequence: CDR1 LGHDT, CDR2 YNNKEL (reference sequence). J lost 4 bases, V lost 1 base, and 11 bases had no gene match. The CDR3 consists of 17 residues. The CDR3 region is CASSQVLNGRGIETQYF. CDR3 DNA sequence: TGTGCCAGCAGCCAAGTCCTTAACGGGAGGGGCATAGAGACCCAGTACTTC.

This clone has a handful of counts. V usage is TRBV5-1 and J usage is TRBJ1-6; tentatively, D is TRBD1 (6 bases). The CDR3 runs to 16 residues. CDR1 and CDR2 from the germline V gene are SGHRS and YFSETQ. The V end lost 3 bases, the J end lost 7 bases, and 17 bases lay between the germline ends. Here the CDR3 DNA reads TGCGCCAGCAGCTCCTCTACAGGGAGAGGGAATTCACCCCTCCACTTT. Translating gives CASSSSTGRGNSPLHF.

The CDR3 region is CASSIGREGTQYF. DNA of the CDR3: TGTGCCAGTAGTATTGGGCGGGAGGGCACCCAGTACTTC. V gene TRBV19 combines with J gene TRBJ2-5; 9 bases fit TRBD2. Germline CDR1 and CDR2: LNHDA and SQIVND (reference sequence). The CDR3 covers 13 residues. V gave up 3 bases and J gave up 8 bases; unmatched junction bases: 4.

This clone occurred once. The rearrangement uses TRBV11-1 and TRBJ2-2, with D possibly matching TRBD2 (7 bases). The V end lost 8 bases, the J end lost 3 bases, and 13 bases lay between the germline ends. The germline V gene has CDR1 SGHAT and CDR2 FQDESV (reference sequence). CDR3 length: 14 residues. CDR3 DNA: TGTGCCAGCGGGGGGGGCACCTACACCGGGGAGCTGTTTTTT. Translated, it gives CASGGGTYTGELFF. Together with reference TRBV11-1 and TRBJ2-2, the CDR3 gives the full variable domain: EAEVAQSPRYKITEKSQAVAFWCDPISGHATLYWYRQILGQGPELLVQFQDESVVDDSQLPKDRFSAERLKGVDSTLKIQPAELGDSAMYLCASGGGTYTGELFFGEGSRLTVL.

V and J are TRBV25-1 and TRBJ1-1; D possibly corresponds to TRBD1 (5 bases). V was cut by 1 base and J by 0 bases, with 9 bases left in between. The CDR3 length is 15 residues. Germline V gives CDR1 MGHDK, CDR2 SYGVNS. CDR3 sequence (DNA): TGTGCCAGCAGTGAATCGAAGACAGTGAACACTGAAGCTTTCTTT. This codes for CASSESKTVNTEAFF.

The rearrangement uses TRBV7-2 and TRBJ2-1; TRBD2 matches at 9 bases. Germline V gives CDR1 SGHTA, CDR2 FQGNSA. V was clipped by 5 bases and J by 10 bases; unmatched bases: 9. This CDR3 spans 14 amino acids. The CDR3 here is CASSRPGLATEQFF. DNA of the CDR3: TGTGCCAGCAGCCGCCCGGGACTAGCTACAGAGCAGTTCTTC. The variable domain in full, completed from reference TRBV7-2 and TRBJ2-1, reads GAGVSQSPSNKVTEKGKDVELRCDPISGHTALYWYRQSLGQGLEFLIYFQGNSAPDKSGLPSDRFSAERTGGSVSTLTIQRTQQEDSAVYLCASSRPGLATEQFFGPGTRLTVL.

The genes are TRBV29-1 and TRBJ2-7; TRBD1 agrees at 7 bases. This CDR3 region has 12 residues. V gave up 5 bases and J gave up 2 bases; unmatched junction bases: 3. CDR1 and CDR2 (germline): SQVTM, ANQGSEA. DNA for the CDR3: TGCAGCGTTTTCGGACAGGCCTACGAGCAGTACTTC. This gives the protein CSVFGQAYEQYF.

The gene calls are TRBV11-1 and TRBJ1-1; D uncertain. Trimming pared 5 bases from V and 2 bases from J, leaving 6 bases between. The CDR3 spans 12 residues. Germline assignment: CDR1 SGHAT and CDR2 FQDESV (reference sequence). This CDR3 reads CASSQINTEAFF. The CDR3 DNA sequence: TGTGCCAGCAGCCAGATAAACACTGAAGCTTTCTTT.

The CDR3 region has the DNA TGTGCCAGCTCACCGGGGCAGGCTGGAAACACCATATATTTT. This gives the protein CASSPGQAGNTIYF. V and J are TRBV18 and TRBJ1-3, with a possible D match to TRBD1 (5 bases). The CDR3 extends over 14 amino acids. The germline V and J ends were trimmed by 3 bases and 2 bases, with 8 bases remaining between them. Germline V gene sequence: CDR1 KGHSH, CDR2 LQKENI.

The chain is built from TRBV7-8 and TRBJ2-5; 13 positions agree with TRBD2. The germline V gene has CDR1 SGHVS and CDR2 FQNEAQ. Trimming removed 5 bases from V and 5 bases from J; junction bases left unmatched: 8. This CDR3 is built from 16 residues. The CDR3 loop reads CASSLRTSGGLETQYF. The CDR3 DNA reads TGTGCCAGCAGCCTCCGGACTAGCGGGGGCTTGGAGACCCAGTACTTC.

This chain connects TRBV11-2 to TRBJ1-3; 8 bases are shared with TRBD1. The CDR3 consists of 15 residues. Trimming removed 1 base from V and 4 bases from J; junction bases left unmatched: 3. Germline values: CDR1 SGHAT, CDR2 FQNNGV. The DNA of the CDR3 is TGTGCCAGCAGCTTAGCAGGGGGCGCCGGAAACACCATATATTTT. This codes for CASSLAGGAGNTIYF.

V is TRBV7-2 and J is TRBJ1-4; 7 nucleotides align to TRBD1. Germline V gives CDR1 SGHTA, CDR2 FQGNSA. There are 14 residues in the CDR3. V lost 5 bases, J lost 7 bases, and 7 bases stayed unmatched. CDR3 protein: CASSQTGSVEKLFF. The CDR3 DNA reads TGTGCCAGCAGCCAGACAGGGTCTGTTGAAAAACTGTTTTTT. The full variable domain, its missing parts supplied by reference TRBV7-2 and TRBJ1-4, is GAGVSQSPSNKVTEKGKDVELRCDPISGHTALYWYRQSLGQGLEFLIYFQGNSAPDKSGLPSDRFSAERTGGSVSTLTIQRTQQEDSAVYLCASSQTGSVEKLFFGSGTQLSVL.

The V gene is TRBV19, the J gene TRBJ2-5; the match to TRBD1 covers 8 bases. This CDR3 region has 13 residues. Germline values: CDR1 LNHDA, CDR2 SQIVND (reference sequence). V gave up 5 bases and J gave up 5 bases; unmatched junction bases: 4. CDR3 sequence reads: CASSQGATETQYF. CDR3 nucleotide sequence: TGTGCCAGTAGTCAGGGGGCAACGGAGACCCAGTACTTC.

The rearrangement links TRBV18 to TRBJ1-2; D not certain. Deletions cut 3 bases from V and 2 bases from J, with 16 bases between. The CDR3 runs 16 residues. Germline V lookup: CDR1 KGHSH, CDR2 LQKENI. The CDR3 bases are TGTGCCAGCTCACCTTTTGAGAGCGATACAAACTATGGCTACACCTTC. As protein: CASSPFESDTNYGYTF.

In its sample, this clone was seen once. The chain carries TRBV7-9 and TRBJ2-5; 9 bases match TRBD1. Germline CDR1 is SEHNR and CDR2 is FQNEAQ (reference sequence). V was clipped by 1 base and J by 4 bases; unmatched bases: 10. The CDR3 loop spans 17 amino acids. For the CDR3, the DNA is TGTGCCAGCAGCTTAGGGCGCACCGGGACAGGGAGAGAGACCCAGTACTTC. This translates into CASSLGRTGTGRETQYF.

The chain couples TRBV28 to TRBJ2-3; D is unclear. Germline V CDR1 and CDR2: MDHEN, SYDVKM. The CDR3 has 16 residues. V was clipped by 6 bases and J by 2 bases, with 18 bases between them. The CDR3 is CASSLHRVAITDTQYF. The CDR3 DNA reads TGTGCCAGCAGCCTTCACCGGGTTGCGATCACAGATACGCAGTATTTT.

This clone was found once. V and J are TRBV28 and TRBJ2-7; 8 bases align to TRBD2. With V trimmed by 4 bases and J by 2 bases, 4 bases remained unmatched. There are 14 residues in the CDR3. Germline CDR1 reads MDHEN; CDR2 reads SYDVKM. CDR3 coding DNA: TGTGCCAGCAGTTCTAGCGGGCATACCTACGAGCAGTACTTC. Translating gives CASSSSGHTYEQYF.